The following is a T cell receptor (beta chain) sequence with its context. The study ran its PCR with 60 Vbeta and 13 Jbeta primers. The method was immunoSEQ multiplex PCR; TCRdb's version includes in-frame clones alone and lacks a portion of them. The repertoire holds about 160,000 clones, with roughly four fifths as singletons. The entry originates in a study of cytomegalovirus exposure and HLA in healthy donors. From germline, CDR1 is LGHNA and CDR2 YSLEER. The CDR3 has 15 amino acids. With 3 bases clipped from V and 9 bases from J, the junction kept 4 bases outside the gene matches. The clonotype comes from a male donor in good health and CMV-seropositive. The sequencing input was PBMCs. This chain links TRBV4-3 with TRBJ2-1; 14 nucleotides match TRBD2. Here the CDR3 DNA reads TGCGCCAGCAGCCACAGGGGACTAGCGGGGGCTGAGCAGTTCTTC. Amino acid sequence: CASSHRGLAGAEQFF.